The 28 T cell receptor beta chains given below trace back to one sample, sequenced in a study of regulatory T cells in long-lasting Graves disease. Time point denoted: newly diagnosed GD, antithyroid drugs for less than 3 months. RNA from PBMCs was the source of the TCR library. Arm-PCR of CDR3 regions with iRepertoire HTBI primers generated TCR beta libraries. TCRdb redid the calling of the multiplex PCR reads with MiXCR, one entry per CDR3 protein. The top ten clones hold about 11% of a sample with about 210,000 distinct CDR3 sequences, roughly 19% of them seen once. Separately, the same data were catalogued under a study of T cells in Graves' hyperthyroidism and ophthalmopathy.

The input for sequencing was peripheral blood mononuclear cells (PBMCs), taken at new diagnosis, from a patient treated with antithyroid drugs. These receptors came from a woman in her twenties or thirties with Graves disease.

This clonotype came up many times. This chain uses TRBV18 with TRBJ2-7; D is uncertain. The V gene lost 2 bases and the J gene lost 2 bases, with 4 bases spanning the gap. This CDR3 has 12 amino acids. In germline, CDR1 is KGHSH, CDR2 LQKENI. The DNA for the CDR3 is TGTGCCAGCTCACCATTAACCTACGAGCAGTACTTC. This sequence encodes CASSPLTYEQYF.

This clonotype came up many times. The V call is TRBV30, the J call TRBJ1-2; no clear D. Trimming stripped 0 bases from V and 6 bases from J, with 11 bases between. This CDR3 is built from 13 residues. Germline V lookup: CDR1 GTSNPN, CDR2 SVGIG (reference sequence). The DNA of the CDR3 is TGTGCCTGGAGTGTACTTGGGTTCGATGGCTACACCTTC. It specifies CAWSVLGFDGYTF.

The chain uses TRBV11-2 and TRBJ2-3, with D unresolved. Per germline, CDR1 SGHAT and CDR2 FQNNGV. The V end lost 1 base, the J end lost 3 bases, and 5 bases lay between the germline ends. The CDR3 has 13 residues. DNA of the CDR3: TGTGCCAGCAGCTTAGTGTATACAGATACGCAGTATTTT. It specifies CASSLVYTDTQYF. Filled out from reference TRBV11-2 and TRBJ2-3, the complete variable domain reads EAGVAQSPRYKIIEKRQSVAFWCNPISGHATLYWYQQILGQGPKLLIQFQNNGVVDDSQLPKDRFSAERLKGVDSTLKIQPAKLEDSAVYLCASSLVYTDTQYFGPGTRLTVL.

The rearrangement joins TRBV5-1 to TRBJ1-1; D remains unclear. In germline, CDR1 is SGHRS, CDR2 YFSETQ. Trimming removed 4 bases at V and 0 bases at J, with 10 bases between. The CDR3 covers 14 residues. As DNA, the CDR3 is TGCGCCAGCAGCGTGTCGACCTTGAACACTGAAGCTTTCTTT. Residues: CASSVSTLNTEAFF.

With regard to this clonotype: This probably arose from a read error, given a far larger clone one base away. No conserved phenylalanine or tryptophan ends this CDR3, so it is likely a read error. The DNA is omitted, as the CDR3 cannot be located on it reliably, and the CDR3 follows TCRdb's listing. This rearrangement joins TRBV7-9 to TRBJ2-3; TRBD1, the table's D call, lacks a check against the DNA. Germline loops: CDR1 SEHNR, CDR2 FQNEAQ (reference sequence). The CDR3 contains 16 residues when both ends are counted. The CDR3 region is CASSFLPGQGILEQYS.

This clonotype was counted many times. The V call is TRBV19, the J call TRBJ1-1, with 7 bases matching TRBD1. The CDR3 runs 17 residues. Germline assignment: CDR1 LNHDA and CDR2 SQIVND (reference sequence). J gave up 0 bases and V 3 bases, and 10 bases lay outside the gene matches. Here the CDR3 reads CASSILTRTGMNTEAFF. CDR3 coding DNA: TGTGCCAGTAGTATCCTTACCCGGACAGGTATGAACACTGAAGCTTTCTTT.

The table lists this clonotype with a few counts. The CDR3 coding sequence is TGTGCCAGCAGCTTTCTCGACAGGGGAATCTACGAGCAGTACTTC. Its protein is CASSFLDRGIYEQYF. The chain joins TRBV11-2 to TRBJ2-7; TRBD1 matches 8 bases. Trimming cost V 3 bases and J 3 bases; bases outside gene matches: 7. Germline lookup yields CDR1 SGHAT and CDR2 FQNNGV. The CDR3 loop spans 15 amino acids.

This clonotype was counted ten times or more. Written as DNA, the CDR3 is TGTGCCTGGAGCCCGTGGGGTGGCGCTTCCTACGAGCAGTACTTC. As protein: CAWSPWGGASYEQYF. The V call is TRBV30, the J call TRBJ2-7; D remains unclear. The CDR3 covers 15 residues. Germline V gives CDR1 GTSNPN, CDR2 SVGIG (reference sequence). Trimming took off 3 bases at V and 1 base at J, with 16 bases between the two ends.

This clonotype was detected many times. The genes are TRBV11-2 and TRBJ1-1; possibly TRBD1 for D (5 bases). The CDR3 runs 13 residues. Trimming left V 3 bases short and J 8 bases short, with 13 bases between. Germline CDR1 reads SGHAT; CDR2 reads FQNNGV. The CDR3 here is CASSFPFGGEAFF. The CDR3 DNA is TGTGCCAGCAGCTTCCCTTTCGGGGGAGAAGCTTTCTTT.

This clonotype occurred many times. J is TRBJ1-2 and V is TRBV30; TRBD1 might be the D (6 bases). Germline assignment: CDR1 GTSNPN and CDR2 SVGIG (reference sequence). This CDR3 has 11 residues. V dropped 8 bases and J dropped 6 bases, with 13 bases sitting between them. The CDR3 DNA is TGTGCCGGCCGGGGGGCGCATGGCTACACCTTC. Translation: CAGRGAHGYTF.

This clonotype showed up many times. The rearrangement joins TRBV28 to TRBJ1-3, with TRBD1 as a possible D gene (6 bases). This CDR3 is 16 amino acids long. CDR1 and CDR2 from the germline V gene are MDHEN and SYDVKM. The ends were cut back, 2 bases at V and 0 bases at J, with 11 bases in the middle. CDR3 region: CASSLDDRNSGNTIYF. CDR3 nucleotides: TGTGCCAGCAGTTTAGATGACAGGAACTCTGGAAACACCATATATTTT.

In this sample, this clonotype turned up many times. The chain recombines TRBV4-1 with TRBJ2-5; TRBD1 or TRBD2 may be the D gene (7 bases each). This CDR3 comprises 14 residues. V lost 0 bases, J lost 4 bases, and 9 bases lay in between. The germline gives CDR1 MGHRA, CDR2 YSYEKL. DNA for the CDR3: TGCGCCAGCAGCCAAGACAGGGGGGGAGAGACCCAGTACTTC. Its protein is CASSQDRGGETQYF.

This clonotype was detected ten times or more. The CDR3 bases are TGTGCCAGCAGGAGACAGGGGCGCTACGAGCAGTACTTC. Translating it yields CASRRQGRYEQYF. The V call is TRBV12-3 or TRBV12-4, the J call TRBJ2-7; 8 positions agree with TRBD1. This CDR3 region has 13 residues. J was trimmed by 3 bases and V by 6 bases; bases with no gene match: 4.

Notes on this clonotype: This may be a read error, as it is one base from a much larger clone. The CDR3 DNA sequence: TGCGGTGCTAGCAATGGGATATCTACTGGCTACACCTTC. It is translated as CGASNGISTGYTF. The chain carries TRBV20-1 and TRBJ1-2; D ambiguous. CDR3 size: 13 residues. CDR1 DFQATT and CDR2 SNEGSKA come from the germline V gene (reference sequence).

Many counts were recorded for this clonotype. This chain links TRBV24-1 with TRBJ2-1; 9 nucleotides match TRBD2. Trimming cost V 3 bases and J 7 bases; bases outside gene matches: 12. The CDR3 contains 17 residues. Germline V gives CDR1 KGHDR, CDR2 SFDVKD. CDR3 sequence: CATSDPGTSRLWNEQFF. CDR3 coding DNA: TGTGCCACCAGTGATCCGGGGACTAGCCGGCTCTGGAATGAGCAGTTCTTC.

This clonotype has more than one count but fewer than ten. The chain carries TRBV20-1 and TRBJ2-3; no definite D call. V lost 5 bases and J 4 bases, leaving 7 bases between the germline ends. Germline V gene lookup returns CDR1 DFQATT and CDR2 SNEGSKA (reference sequence). CDR3 size: 11 residues. DNA of the CDR3: TGCAGTGCTCGAAAATCAGATACGCAGTATTTT. Translated: CSARKSDTQYF.

This clonotype appeared many times. The V call is TRBV7-9, the J call TRBJ2-2; D perhaps matches TRBD2 (5 bases). CDR1 SEHNR and CDR2 FQNEAQ come from the germline V gene (reference sequence). The CDR3 is made up of 13 amino acids. With 6 bases removed from V and 3 bases from J, the gap between germline ends came to 8 bases. CDR3 protein: CASSVEDTGELFF. The DNA for the CDR3 is TGTGCCAGCAGTGTGGAGGACACCGGGGAGCTGTTTTTT.

Here the CDR3 DNA reads TGCAGTGCTAGAGGGGTGCTAGCGGGAGATTGGGTTGAGCAGTTCTTC. As protein: CSARGVLAGDWVEQFF. The genes are TRBV20-1 and TRBJ2-1, with 10 bases matching TRBD2. This CDR3 has 16 residues. The trim removed 1 base at V and 9 bases at J, leaving 12 bases unmatched. Germline-derived CDR1 and CDR2 are DFQATT and SNEGSKA (reference sequence).

This clonotype came up many times. The V gene is TRBV2, the J gene TRBJ1-5, with TRBD1 matching over 7 bases. J lost 3 bases, V lost 7 bases, and 21 bases had no gene match. The CDR3 totals 19 residues. The germline V gene encodes CDR1 SNHLY and CDR2 FYNNEI. In DNA, the CDR3 is TGTGCCAGCATTGGCCTGCGGGACAGAGCTGACCCTTTCAATCAGCCCCAGCATTTT. It codes for CASIGLRDRADPFNQPQHF.

In the case of this clonotype: With a much larger clone just one base away, this may be a read error. The chain recombines TRBV28 with TRBJ1-1, with D possibly matching TRBD1 (6 bases). Per the germline V gene, CDR1 is MDHEN and CDR2 is SYDVKM. The CDR3 loop spans 15 amino acids. CDR3 residues: CASRYILRVGAEALF. CDR3 bases: TGTGCCAGCAGGTACATACTTAGGGTGGGGGCTGAAGCTCTCTTT.

The CDR3 DNA follows: TGTGCCAGCAGTTTAAGCCACAATGAGCAGTTCTTC. Translated: CASSLSHNEQFF. The chain uses TRBV12-3 or TRBV12-4 and TRBJ2-1; no clear D. V lost 2 bases, J lost 5 bases, and 4 bases lay in between. The CDR3 spans 12 residues.

The gene calls are TRBV28 and TRBJ2-5, with 10 bases matching TRBD1. The CDR3 is made up of 14 amino acids. The trim removed 8 bases at V and 5 bases at J, leaving 8 bases unmatched. The germline CDR1 and CDR2 sequences are MDHEN and SYDVKM. The CDR3 DNA is TGTGCCAGCTCGGGACAGGGGCCTTTGGAGACCCAGTACTTC. Its protein product is CASSGQGPLETQYF.

In its sample, this clonotype was seen many times. CDR3 loop: CASSGTEAETQYF. The CDR3 bases are TGCGCCAGCAGCGGGACGGAAGCGGAGACCCAGTACTTC. The chain employs TRBV5-1 and TRBJ2-5; D tentatively reads TRBD1 or TRBD2 (5 bases each). Germline lookup yields CDR1 SGHRS and CDR2 YFSETQ. This CDR3 spans 13 amino acids. Trimming cost V 4 bases and J 5 bases, with 12 bases left between them.

This clonotype was recorded many times. The V and J genes are TRBV5-4 and TRBJ2-7, with D perhaps being TRBD1 or TRBD2 (5 bases each). The germline gives CDR1 SGHNT, CDR2 YYREEE (reference sequence). Between the trimmed V and J ends, which lost 5 bases and 0 bases, there was a span of 15 bases. This CDR3 has 15 amino acids. The CDR3 DNA is TGTGCCAGCAGTCCCGGGACCGTAGCCTCCTACGAGCAGTACTTC. Protein product: CASSPGTVASYEQYF.

The rearrangement uses TRBV3-1 and TRBJ2-1; 9 bases align to TRBD2. From germline, CDR1 is LGHDT and CDR2 YNNKEL (reference sequence). The V and J ends lost 4 bases and 5 bases, in that order; junction bases with no gene match: 6. The length of the CDR3 is 15 residues. The CDR3 coding sequence is TGTGCCAGCAGCCCTTCGACTAGCGGCAACAATGAGCAGTTCTTC. It is translated as CASSPSTSGNNEQFF.

This clonotype was recorded many times. The chain recombines TRBV28 with TRBJ1-3, with TRBD1 as a possible D gene (6 bases). V lost 6 bases, J lost 2 bases, and 11 bases lay in between. Germline assignment: CDR1 MDHEN and CDR2 SYDVKM. This CDR3 is built from 14 residues. CDR3 loop: CASREGGPGNTIYF. Written as DNA, the CDR3 is TGTGCCAGCAGGGAGGGGGGCCCTGGAAACACCATATATTTT.

This clonotype was seen at least ten times. The chain recombines TRBV2 with TRBJ1-5; D gene ambiguous. The CDR3 is made up of 15 amino acids. Trimming pared 7 bases from V and 0 bases from J, leaving 13 bases between. CDR1 and CDR2 from the germline V gene are SNHLY and FYNNEI. The CDR3 DNA follows: TGTGCCAGCATGGGTAGCAGTCATAGCAATCAGCCCCAGCATTTT. Its translation: CASMGSSHSNQPQHF.

In this sample, this clonotype turned up once. The chain carries TRBV12-3 or TRBV12-4 and TRBJ2-5; possible D gene TRBD1, 7 bases. The CDR3 has 15 residues. Trimming left V 4 bases short and J 2 bases short, with 14 bases between. The CDR3 spells CASSSRDRQQETQYF. CDR3 DNA sequence: TGTGCCAGCAGTTCGCGGGACAGACAACAAGAGACCCAGTACTTC.